These T cell receptor beta chains were read from a single sample in a study of T-cell reconstitution after alpha-beta-depleted transplantation in children. TCRdb independently ran MiXCR on the PCR reads; one entry per CDR3 protein. The sample has a few hundred thousand distinct CDR3 sequences, roughly 11% seen once. Sequencing used PBMCs from the stem cell graft donor, obtained from the stem cell graft. Receptor source: a human donor who donated a stem cell graft to a child with acute myeloid leukemia. Both conserved end residues are part of each CDR3. D genes are given only for firm matches. Clone size is not always given. Where it is, it says once, few, many or a class for expanded clones.

d_call clone_size j_call v_call cdr3_aa cdr3_nt
NA NA TRBJ1-3 TRBV12-3/TRBV12-4 CASSFWGTSGNTIYF TGTGCCAGCAGTTTCTGGGGGACCTCTGGAAACACCATATATTTT
TRBD2 NA TRBJ2-7 TRBV23-1 CASSTLLAGGPYEQYF TGCGCCAGCAGTACCCTACTAGCGGGAGGGCCCTACGAGCAGTACTTC
NA few TRBJ2-2 TRBV7-9 CASSFRGRSGELFF TGTGCCAGCAGCTTCCGGGGGCGGTCCGGGGAGCTGTTTTTT
NA few TRBJ2-7 TRBV12-3/TRBV12-4 CASSLHSSYEQYF TGTGCCAGCAGTTTACACAGCTCCTACGAGCAGTACTTC
NA many TRBJ2-2 TRBV12-3/TRBV12-4 CASSLHGGTRELFF TGTGCCAGCAGTTTACATGGCGGGACCCGGGAGCTGTTTTTT
NA many TRBJ1-2 TRBV12-3/TRBV12-4 CASSWDTEYYGYTF TGTGCCAGCAGTTGGGACACTGAATACTATGGCTACACCTTC
TRBD1 few TRBJ2-5 TRBV29-1 CSAPGRGDRVLETQYF TGCAGCGCACCTGGTCGGGGGGACAGGGTTTTGGAGACCCAGTACTTC
NA NA TRBJ2-5 TRBV2 CASQRETQYF TGTGCCAGCCAACGAGAGACCCAGTACTTC
NA few TRBJ2-7 TRBV5-1 CASSAGTDSYEQYF TGCGCCAGCAGCGCCGGGACTGACTCCTACGAGCAGTACTTC
NA NA TRBJ1-5 TRBV2 CASSVGPPQHF TGTGCCAGCAGCGTCGGACCGCCCCAGCATTTT
TRBD1 few TRBJ2-1 TRBV7-2 CASSADRGPYNEQFF TGTGCCAGCAGCGCGGACAGGGGTCCTTACAATGAGCAGTTCTTC
TRBD1 few TRBJ1-1 TRBV6-5 CASSYSFRQGARAFF TGTGCCAGCAGTTACTCGTTCAGACAGGGGGCGAGGGCTTTCTTT
NA many TRBJ2-1 TRBV7-9 CASSLEVGAYNEQFF TGTGCCAGCAGCTTAGAAGTGGGGGCCTACAATGAGCAGTTCTTC
NA few TRBJ2-7 TRBV4-3 CASSQTAPSYEQYF TGCGCCAGCAGCCAGACAGCCCCCTCCTACGAGCAGTACTTC
NA NA TRBJ1-1 TRBV2 CASSAGENTEAFF TGTGCCAGCAGTGCAGGGGAGAACACTGAAGCTTTCTTT
TRBD2 many TRBJ2-3 TRBV5-6 CASRRTSGHTDTQYF TGTGCCAGCAGGAGGACTAGCGGCCACACAGATACGCAGTATTTT
TRBD2 NA TRBJ2-1 TRBV19 CASSPTTSGRYEQFF TGTGCCAGTAGTCCTACGACTAGCGGGAGGTATGAGCAGTTCTTC
NA few TRBJ2-5 TRBV3-1 CASSQDQIMKGTQYF TGTGCCAGCAGCCAAGATCAGATTATGAAAGGGACCCAGTACTTC
TRBD1 few TRBJ2-7 TRBV7-3 CASSATPGTGFNEQYF TGTGCCAGCAGCGCGACCCCCGGGACAGGGTTCAACGAGCAGTACTTC
TRBD2 few TRBJ2-7 TRBV30 CAWSPDQGLATRQYF TGTGCCTGGAGTCCCGACCAGGGACTAGCGACGAGGCAGTACTTC
TRBD1 few TRBJ2-2 TRBV2 CASSGRRDRTANTGELFF TGTGCCAGCAGTGGGCGCCGGGACAGGACAGCGAACACCGGGGAGCTGTTTTTT
NA few TRBJ1-1 TRBV5-1 CASSNGGGTEAFF TGCGCCAGCTCCAATGGCGGCGGCACTGAAGCTTTCTTT
NA few TRBJ2-1 TRBV15 CATSSSESSYNEQFF TGTGCCACCAGCAGTTCCGAAAGCTCCTACAATGAGCAGTTCTTC
TRBD2 NA TRBJ2-5 TRBV29-1 CSARLTSGGSQYF TGCAGCGCCCGACTTACTAGCGGGGGTAGCCAGTACTTC
TRBD1 NA TRBJ2-5 TRBV11-1 CASSLATGGAETQYF TGTGCCAGCAGCTTAGCGACAGGGGGGGCAGAGACCCAGTACTTC
NA many TRBJ2-2 TRBV9 CASSVVLGGELFF TGTGCCAGCAGCGTAGTTCTTGGCGGGGAGCTGTTTTTT
TRBD2 many TRBJ2-1 TRBV7-2 CASSLSSGSSYNEQFF TGTGCCAGCAGCTTATCTAGCGGGAGCTCCTACAATGAGCAGTTCTTC
NA few TRBJ2-1 TRBV27 CASSLPGSSYNEQFF TGTGCCAGCAGTTTACCGGGGTCCTCCTACAATGAGCAGTTCTTC
NA NA TRBJ1-1 TRBV30 CACRLRGGGSANTEAFF TGTGCCTGTCGTCTCCGGGGCGGAGGTTCCGCGAACACTGAAGCTTTCTTT
TRBD2 few TRBJ2-5 TRBV4-1 CASSPRTSQETQYF TGCGCCAGCAGCCCTCGGACTAGCCAAGAGACCCAGTACTTC
NA once TRBJ1-2 TRBV19 CASHTDTINGYTF TGTGCCAGTCACACGGACACGATAAATGGCTACACCTTC
NA NA TRBJ1-2 TRBV30 CAWIGTNYGYTF TGTGCCTGGATAGGAACGAACTATGGCTACACCTTC
NA NA TRBJ2-2 TRBV5-4 CDSSFGGGTNTGELFF TGTGACAGCAGCTTTGGAGGGGGGACGAACACCGGGGAGCTGTTTTTT
NA NA TRBJ2-1 TRBV20-1 CSAPGVEHGPDEQFF TGCAGTGCTCCCGGGGTGGAACACGGCCCGGATGAGCAGTTCTTC
NA few TRBJ1-5 TRBV12-3/TRBV12-4 CASSRVGELRQPQHF TGTGCCAGCAGCCGCGTGGGGGAACTCCGTCAGCCCCAGCATTTT
NA few TRBJ2-2 TRBV6-1 CASSGGLKSQGNTGELFF TGTGCCAGCAGTGGGGGGCTGAAATCACAGGGGAACACCGGGGAGCTGTTTTTT
NA NA TRBJ2-2 TRBV6-1 CASGLINTGELFF TGTGCCAGCGGATTGATAAACACCGGGGAGCTGTTTTTT
TRBD2 once TRBJ2-5 TRBV9 CASSVALAGIEETQYF TGTGCCAGCAGCGTAGCTCTAGCGGGGATAGAAGAGACCCAGTACTTC
NA few TRBJ1-6 TRBV20-1 CSARRQVDSPLHF TGCAGTGCTAGAAGGCAGGTTGATTCACCCCTCCACTTT
NA many TRBJ2-1 TRBV9 CASSVATWGEQFF TGTGCCAGCAGCGTAGCGACTTGGGGTGAGCAGTTCTTC
NA few TRBJ2-7 TRBV5-1 CASSFRVGNEQYF TGCGCCAGCAGCTTCCGGGTGGGGAACGAGCAGTACTTC
TRBD2 NA TRBJ2-7 TRBV7-2 CASSLYLAGGSEQYF TGTGCCAGCAGCTTGTATCTAGCGGGAGGTTCCGAGCAGTACTTC
NA many TRBJ1-1 TRBV14 CASSQVGSGTEAFF TGTGCCAGCAGCCAAGTCGGCTCGGGCACTGAAGCTTTCTTT
TRBD1 few TRBJ2-5 TRBV27 CASSLLTGSRETQYF TGTGCCAGCAGTTTATTGACAGGGTCACGAGAGACCCAGTACTTC
NA NA TRBJ2-1 TRBV19 CGSGTISYNEQFF TGTGGCAGTGGGACAATCTCCTACAATGAGCAGTTCTTC
TRBD1 many TRBJ2-4 TRBV7-8 CASSLARTGQRVKNIQYF TGTGCCAGCAGCTTGGCCCGGACAGGGCAGAGGGTTAAAAACATTCAGTACTTC
TRBD2 many TRBJ2-5 TRBV5-1 CASSLGTSGQETQYF TGTGCCAGCAGCCTCGGGACTAGCGGCCAAGAGACCCAGTACTTC
TRBD1 NA TRBJ1-1 TRBV13 CASSDRGRWAEAFF TGTGCCAGCAGCGACAGGGGTCGTTGGGCTGAAGCTTTCTTT